The next 26 T cell receptor beta chains were all read from a single sample in a study of T-cell memory formation after mild COVID-19. TCRdb reanalysed the 5' RACE reads using MiXCR and keeps one entry per CDR3 protein. The sample holds roughly 300,000 distinct CDR3 sequences, 16% seen once. Sequenced material: PBMCs or a T cell subset sorted from them (not recorded which). The receptors here all came from a man between 18 and 29 years old who had mild COVID-19 (a few samples of this study predate the infection). Cell type and time point are not known.

This rearrangement joins TRBV12-3 or TRBV12-4 to TRBJ1-3; D is perhaps TRBD1 (6 bases). V was pared by 0 bases and J by 0 bases, with 12 bases between. The CDR3 runs to 17 residues. The CDR3 DNA follows: TGTGCCAGCAGTTTAGCGTGGGGGGGGCTCTCTGGAAACACCATATATTTT. It translates to CASSLAWGGLSGNTIYF.

This clonotype came up a few times. The chain recombines TRBV5-4 with TRBJ2-1; 7 bases fit TRBD1. Germline CDR1 is SGHNT and CDR2 is YYREEE (reference sequence). V lost 5 bases to trimming and J lost 3 bases; unmatched junction nucleotides: 11. CDR3 length equals 16 residues. CDR3 DNA: TGTGCCAGCAGTACTCCGAAGGGGGCCGGCTACAATGAGCAGTTCTTC. It yields the protein CASSTPKGAGYNEQFF.

The rearrangement uses TRBV7-9 and TRBJ1-2; TRBD1 aligns across 10 bases. The ends lost 7 bases at V and 0 bases at J; junction bases unmatched: 14. The CDR3 length is 18 residues. Per germline, CDR1 SEHNR and CDR2 FQNEAQ (reference sequence). The CDR3 DNA sequence: TGTGCCAGCACCCACAGGGACAGGGGAATCCTGTCTAACTATGGCTACACCTTC. This sequence encodes CASTHRDRGILSNYGYTF.

The CDR3 DNA follows: TGTGCCAGCAGCTTACTGGCTAGCGGGGAGACAGATACGCAGTATTTT. Its protein product is CASSLLASGETDTQYF. This sequence joins TRBV7-9 and TRBJ2-3; 9 bases match TRBD2. This CDR3 is 16 amino acids long. V gave up 2 bases and J gave up 3 bases; unmatched junction bases: 6. CDR1 and CDR2 from the germline V gene are SEHNR and FQNEAQ (reference sequence).

The V and J genes are TRBV20-1 and TRBJ2-1; D unresolved. This CDR3 has 10 residues. The V and J ends lost 5 bases and 8 bases respectively, with 7 bases between them. Germline V CDR1 and CDR2: DFQATT, SNEGSKA (reference sequence). The CDR3 reads CSAQKDEQFF. The CDR3 DNA reads TGCAGTGCTCAGAAGGATGAGCAGTTCTTC.

The rearrangement uses TRBV28 and TRBJ2-7; 9 bases map to TRBD1. The CDR3 consists of 14 residues. The V gene's germline CDR1 is MDHEN and CDR2 SYDVKM. V lost 5 bases, J lost 7 bases, and 9 bases stayed unmatched. CDR3 nucleotides: TGTGCCAGCAGTACCGGGACAGGGTTCCTGGAGCAGTACTTC. This gives the protein CASSTGTGFLEQYF.

In its sample, this clonotype was seen a few times. This rearrangement joins TRBV5-1 to TRBJ2-5; D unresolved. Trimming removed 3 bases from V and 0 bases from J, with 12 bases in between. Germline CDR1 SGHRS, CDR2 YFSETQ. The CDR3 is made up of 15 amino acids. In nucleotides, the CDR3 is TGCGCCAGCAGCTCCGAGAAGGATTACCAAGAGACCCAGTACTTC. Protein product: CASSSEKDYQETQYF.

This clonotype was seen only a few times. The chain joins TRBV5-1 to TRBJ1-1, with a tentative D call TRBD1 (6 bases). Looked up from germline, CDR1 is SGHRS and CDR2 is YFSETQ. The V end lost 3 bases, the J end lost 7 bases, and 34 bases lay between the germline ends. CDR3 length: 20 residues. This chain's CDR3 is CASSWYADRGRGGEQDEAFF. DNA for the CDR3: TGCGCCAGCAGCTGGTACGCAGACCGGGGGCGAGGCGGGGAACAGGATGAAGCTTTCTTT. The full variable domain, with the rest looked up from reference TRBV5-1 and TRBJ1-1, is KAGVTQTPRYLIKTRGQQVTLSCSPISGHRSVSWYQQTPGQGLQFLFEYFSETQRNKGNFPGRFSGRQFSNSRSEMNVSTLELGDSALYLCASSWYADRGRGGEQDEAFFGQGTRLTVV.

The V call is TRBV6-6, the J call TRBJ2-3; a possible D gene is TRBD2 (6 bases). This CDR3 has 15 residues. The V end lost 4 bases, the J end lost 1 base, and 12 bases lay between the germline ends. The germline CDR1 and CDR2 sequences are MNHNY and SVGAGI (reference sequence). The CDR3 nucleotides read TGTGCCAGCAGTTCGTTCGGGACTGGCACAGATACGCAGTATTTT. This translates into CASSSFGTGTDTQYF.

This clonotype was picked up one time. This CDR3 is CASSPAGTYTEAFF. Written as DNA, the CDR3 is TGTGCCAGCTCACCGGCCGGGACATACACTGAAGCTTTCTTT. The rearrangement joins TRBV18 to TRBJ1-1, with D possibly being TRBD1 (6 bases). Germline CDR1 KGHSH, CDR2 LQKENI. The CDR3 is 14 amino acids. The V end was cut by 3 bases, the J end by 3 bases, with 11 bases between.

This CDR3 reads CASSYGGPNSPLHF. CDR3 nucleotide sequence: TGTGCCAGCAGTTACGGGGGGCCAAATTCACCCCTCCACTTT. The rearrangement joins TRBV6-5 to TRBJ1-6; D possibly corresponds to TRBD1 (6 bases). V was clipped by 2 bases and J by 7 bases, with 9 bases between them. From germline, CDR1 is MNHEY and CDR2 SVGAGI. The CDR3 runs to 14 residues.

The chain combines TRBV4-1 with TRBJ1-1; tentatively, D is TRBD1 (5 bases). This CDR3 has 15 amino acids. CDR1 and CDR2 (germline): MGHRA, YSYEKL. V gave up 4 bases and J gave up 0 bases, with 12 bases separating them. CDR3 DNA sequence: TGCGCCAGCAGCCTGCAGGGAGTACTGAACACTGAAGCTTTCTTT. Translation: CASSLQGVLNTEAFF.

In the case of this clonotype: Germline and junction disagree at one end, which may indicate a read error. The chain recombines TRBV9 with TRBJ1-4, with 7 nucleotides matching TRBD1. From germline, CDR1 is SGDLS and CDR2 YYNGEE. The CDR3 consists of 15 residues. CDR3 loop: CASSVTTGNREKLYF. For the CDR3, the DNA is TGTGCCAGCAGCGTGACGACAGGGAATAGGGAAAAACTGTATTTT.

V usage is TRBV7-9 and J usage is TRBJ2-4; 8 nucleotides match TRBD1. Germline V gene data show CDR1 as SEHNR and CDR2 as FQNEAQ (reference sequence). The CDR3 has 15 residues. Germline trimming cut 5 bases from V and 9 bases from J; bases unmatched to any gene: 12. Written as DNA, the CDR3 is TGTGCCAGCAGCCCCCGTACAGGGGGACCCCCCATTCAGTACTTC. Amino acid sequence: CASSPRTGGPPIQYF.

The rearrangement joins TRBV12-3 or TRBV12-4 to TRBJ2-3; a possible D gene is TRBD2 (5 bases). The ends were cut back, 7 bases at V and 10 bases at J, with 21 bases in the middle. The CDR3 has 14 amino acids. The CDR3 region is CASTAASRSGAQYF. CDR3 bases: TGTGCCAGCACCGCGGCTAGCAGGTCCGGCGCGCAGTATTTT.

This clonotype appeared many times. CDR3 DNA: TGTGCCAGCAGTTATTTGGGGCAGGTAAAAGCTTTCTTT. It yields the protein CASSYLGQVKAFF. The V call is TRBV6-5, the J call TRBJ1-1; a weak D match, TRBD1 (5 bases). Trimming took 3 bases from V and 9 from J, leaving 14 bases between them. The CDR3 has 13 residues. Per germline, CDR1 MNHEY and CDR2 SVGAGI.

V usage is TRBV6-2 or TRBV6-3 and J usage is TRBJ2-7; possible D gene TRBD2, 5 bases. CDR3 length: 13 amino acids. Germline values: CDR1 MNHEY, CDR2 SVGEGT. Trimming pared 0 bases from V and 7 bases from J, leaving 10 bases between. The CDR3 sequence: CASSYSGNREQYV. The CDR3 DNA sequence: TGTGCCAGCAGTTACTCCGGGAATAGGGAGCAGTACGTC.

Many counts were recorded for this clonotype. V gene TRBV6-5 combines with J gene TRBJ1-5; 11 bases are a match to TRBD1. From germline, CDR1 is MNHEY and CDR2 SVGAGI. V lost 5 bases and J lost 5; bases outside the gene matches: 11. The CDR3 contains 17 residues. CDR3 loop: CASSRISGTGGDQPQHF. Written as DNA, the CDR3 is TGTGCCAGCAGTCGAATATCCGGGACAGGGGGGGATCAGCCCCAGCATTTT.

This sequence joins TRBV7-9 and TRBJ2-1; D remains ambiguous. This CDR3 spans 8 amino acids. V was trimmed by 6 bases and J by 13 bases, leaving 4 bases between them. Germline lookup yields CDR1 SEHNR and CDR2 FQNEAQ (reference sequence). CDR3 sequence (DNA): TGTGCCAGCAGTCCCCAGTTCTTC. This sequence encodes CASSPQFF.

The rearrangement links TRBV7-2 to TRBJ2-7, with TRBD1 matching over 7 bases. Germline V lookup: CDR1 SGHTA, CDR2 FQGNSA. This CDR3 is 14 amino acids long. The V and J ends lost 5 bases and 6 bases, in that order; junction bases with no gene match: 10. In nucleotides, the CDR3 is TGTGCCAGCAGCGCCAGACAGGGATTCAGCGAGCAGTACTTC. Translated: CASSARQGFSEQYF.

This clonotype was seen more than once but under ten times. The rearrangement joins TRBV2 to TRBJ1-5; D gene unclear. This CDR3 is built from 16 residues. V lost 6 bases and J 0 bases, leaving 15 bases between the germline ends. Germline V lookup: CDR1 SNHLY, CDR2 FYNNEI. This CDR3 is CASSGPDVYSNQPQHF. As DNA, the CDR3 is TGTGCCAGCAGCGGCCCTGACGTTTATAGCAATCAGCCCCAGCATTTT. The whole variable domain, remainder taken from reference TRBV2 and TRBJ1-5, is EPEVTQTPSHQVTQMGQEVILRCVPISNHLYFYWYRQILGQKVEFLVSFYNNEISEKSEIFDDQFSVERPDGSNFTLKIRSTKLEDSAMYFCASSGPDVYSNQPQHFGDGTRLSIL.

Worth noting for this clonotype: This may come from a read error, since a much larger clone is one base off. The chain combines TRBV3-1 with TRBJ1-2; 8 nucleotides align to TRBD1. V was pared by 3 bases and J by 3 bases, with 0 bases of the junction left unmatched. CDR1 is LGHDT and CDR2 is YNNKEL in the germline V gene (reference sequence). The CDR3 runs 13 residues. The CDR3 protein is CASSQTGDYGYTF. For the CDR3, the DNA is TGTGCCAGCAGCCAGACAGGGGACTATGGCTACACCTTC. Filled out from reference TRBV3-1 and TRBJ1-2, the complete variable domain reads DTAVSQTPKYLVTQMGNDKSIKCEQNLGHDTMYWYKQDSKKFLKIMFSYNNKELIINETVPNRFSPKSPDKAHLNLHINSLELGDSAVYFCASSQTGDYGYTFGSGTRLTVV.

The chain combines TRBV7-2 with TRBJ2-1; the match to TRBD2 covers 8 bases. V gave up 6 bases and J gave up 6 bases; unmatched junction bases: 4. The CDR3 consists of 13 residues. Germline lookup yields CDR1 SGHTA and CDR2 FQGNSA. CDR3 bases: TGTGCCAGCAGAGGTGCGGGGGGCAATGAGCAGTTCTTC. This gives the protein CASRGAGGNEQFF.

The chain couples TRBV12-3 or TRBV12-4 to TRBJ1-2, with unresolved D. The V end was cut by 7 bases, the J end by 8 bases, with 11 bases between. The CDR3 runs 11 residues. The CDR3 reads CASTPRGGYTF. In nucleotides, the CDR3 is TGTGCCAGCACTCCTAGAGGGGGCTACACCTTC.

There are a few counts of this clonotype. CDR3 sequence: CASSSDSNTGELFF. Written as DNA, the CDR3 is TGCGCCAGCAGCTCGGACAGTAACACCGGGGAGCTGTTTTTT. The rearrangement links TRBV5-1 to TRBJ2-2; D perhaps matches TRBD1 (6 bases). The CDR3 covers 14 residues. Deletions cut 3 bases from V and 2 bases from J, with 8 bases between. Germline values: CDR1 SGHRS, CDR2 YFSETQ.

This clonotype appeared a few times. CDR3 sequence (DNA): TGCAGTGCGTCCGGCGGCGGTCAGCCCCAGCATTTT. Translating gives CSASGGGQPQHF. This chain links TRBV20-1 with TRBJ1-5; D unresolved. Germline CDR1 and CDR2: DFQATT and SNEGSKA (reference sequence). Trimming took off 6 bases at V and 6 bases at J, with 12 bases between the two ends. The CDR3 is made up of 12 amino acids.